This T cell receptor (beta chain) came from a study of T cell clonality in common variable immunodeficiency. The germline V gene encodes CDR1 SGHTA and CDR2 FQGNSA. There are 15 residues in the CDR3. With 5 bases removed from V and 3 bases from J, the gap between germline ends came to 14 bases. The table came from immunoSEQ multiplex PCR; TCRdb's copy has only in-frame clones and leaves some out. The sample shows about 17,000 clones, none of them appearing just once. Aged roughly 8 to 70 years, CVID subjects averaged around 43 years old. Overall study findings and caveats: Fewer deletions and N-nucleotide insertions were reportedly seen in common variable immunodeficiency TCR beta sequences.

This clone was picked up many times. Antigen unknown. With the read ending 3 residues before the CDR3 end, the germline J gene is used to fill in that end. This receptor was identified in a human donor with common variable immunodeficiency. The V gene is TRBV7-2, the J gene TRBJ2-1; D may be TRBD2 (7 bases). The sample consisted of peripheral blood mononuclear cells. The CDR3 sequence: CASSPWGGLYNEQFF. CDR3 DNA (partial): TGTGCCAGCAGCCCTTGGGGGGGGCTCTACAATGAG.